Listed below are T cell receptor beta chains from one sample, sequenced in a study of blood T cell repertoires in COVID-19. Generated by immunoSEQ multiplex PCR, the TCRdb table keeps only in-frame clones and is missing some. The table includes about 190,000 clones, around 87% detected once. The sequencing sample was made of peripheral blood. The receptors originated from a man aged 50-59 years with acute or convalescent COVID-19. Each CDR3 is given with its conserved first and last residue. Each record gives: V gene, J gene, D gene, clone size, CDR3 protein, CDR3 DNA. D genes are given only for firm matches. Clone size is shown for a subset of rows, as once, few, many or a class of expanded clone.

TRBV28	TRBJ2-2	.	.	CASWGPNTGELFF	TGTGCCAGCTGGGGGCCGAACACCGGGGAGCTGTTTTTT
TRBV18	TRBJ2-1	TRBD2	.	CASSPLAYEQFF	TGTGCCAGCTCGCCACTAGCGTATGAGCAGTTCTTC
TRBV28	TRBJ1-6	.	.	CASIRGVGSPLHF	TGTGCCAGCATCCGGGGGGTAGGGTCACCCCTCCACTTT
TRBV6-5	TRBJ1-1	TRBD1	.	CASGTGFTEAFF	TGTGCCAGCGGGACAGGCTTCACTGAAGCTTTCTTT
TRBV7-6	TRBJ2-3	TRBD1	once	CASSLLGTGDGTQYF	TGTGCCAGCAGCTTATTAGGGACAGGGGACGGTACGCAGTATTTT
TRBV29-1	TRBJ1-1	TRBD1	once	CSVEQRTGAFF	TGCAGCGTTGAACAGAGGACAGGGGCTTTCTTT
TRBV9	TRBJ2-4	.	.	CASSVAGLAKNIQYF	TGTGCCAGCAGCGTTGCGGGACTAGCCAAAAACATTCAGTACTTC
TRBV3-1/TRBV3-2	TRBJ1-1	.	.	CASSQGGRGTEAFF	TGTGCCAGCAGCCAAGGTGGTAGGGGGACTGAAGCTTTCTTT
TRBV27	TRBJ2-7	TRBD2	once	CASSLSSGQFYEQYF	TGTGCCAGCAGCCTCTCTAGCGGTCAATTCTACGAGCAGTACTTC
TRBV4-1	TRBJ1-2	TRBD1	.	CASSRTGQGGYTF	TGCGCCAGCAGCCGGACAGGCCAAGGTGGCTACACCTTC